The T cell receptor beta chain under discussion was sequenced for a study of blood T cell repertoires in COVID-19. Study at large: Whether acute or convalescent, the COVID-19 samples came from the United States, Italy and Spain. T cells, B-cell-depleted T cells, or PBMCs provided the cDNA or gDNA that served as material.

Authors' methods: Amplification with reference gene primers provided the estimates of nucleated cell counts. Produced via immunoSEQ multiplex PCR; TCRdb's table is partial and in-frame only. That table supplies the V and J calls and clone size; D and trimming were determined from the DNA. The sample has 110,000 or so clones; roughly 85% are singletons. V lost 0 bases and J lost 5, with 11 bases in between. The CDR3 is 15 residues long. Per germline, CDR1 LGHNA and CDR2 YSLEER. The gene calls are TRBV4-3 and TRBJ1-5; D unresolved. Source material: peripheral blood. The sequence derives from a human donor in a cohort sampled during active COVID-19. CDR3 sequence reads: CASSQDQGGYQPQHF. Written as DNA, the CDR3 is TGCGCCAGCAGCCAAGACCAAGGCGGTTATCAGCCCCAGCATTTT.